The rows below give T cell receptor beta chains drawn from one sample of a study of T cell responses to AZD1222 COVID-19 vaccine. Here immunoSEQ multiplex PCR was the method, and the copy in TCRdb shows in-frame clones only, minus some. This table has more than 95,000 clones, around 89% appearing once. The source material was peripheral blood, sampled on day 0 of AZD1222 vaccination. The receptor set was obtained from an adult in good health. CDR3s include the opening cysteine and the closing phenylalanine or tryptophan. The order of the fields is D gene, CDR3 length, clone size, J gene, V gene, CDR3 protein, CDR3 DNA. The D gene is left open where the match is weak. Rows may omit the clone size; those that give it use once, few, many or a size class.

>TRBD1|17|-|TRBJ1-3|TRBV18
CASSPPAQGAYGNTIYF
TGTGCCAGCTCACCACCGGCGCAGGGGGCTTATGGAAACACCATATATTTT
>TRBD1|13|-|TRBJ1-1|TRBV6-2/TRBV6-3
CASSNGQGAEAFF
TGTGCCAGCAGCAACGGGCAGGGGGCGGAAGCTTTCTTT
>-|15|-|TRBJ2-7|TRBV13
CASSLVQGSSREQYF
TGTGCCAGCAGCTTAGTTCAGGGGAGTTCGAGAGAGCAGTACTTC
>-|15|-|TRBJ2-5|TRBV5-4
CASSSGWMAGETQYF
TGTGCCAGCAGCTCCGGGTGGATGGCGGGAGAGACCCAGTACTTC
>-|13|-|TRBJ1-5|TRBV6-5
CASSLDRNQPQHF
TGTGCCAGCAGTCTCGACAGGAATCAGCCCCAGCATTTT
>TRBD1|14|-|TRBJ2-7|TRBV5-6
CASSSRTGWNEQYF
TGTGCCAGCAGCTCGCGGACAGGGTGGAACGAGCAGTACTTC
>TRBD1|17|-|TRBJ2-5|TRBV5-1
CASSSLPTGVGQETQYF
TGCGCCAGCAGCTCGCTACCGACAGGGGTAGGGCAAGAGACCCAGTACTTC
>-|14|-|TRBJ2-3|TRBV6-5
CASAGLRSTDTQYF
TGTGCCAGCGCGGGCTTACGAAGCACAGATACGCAGTATTTT
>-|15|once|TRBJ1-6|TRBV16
CASSQSSQVNSPLHF
TGTGCCAGCAGCCAATCATCACAGGTCAATTCACCCCTCCACTTT
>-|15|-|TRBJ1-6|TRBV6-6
CASSSPGQGSSPLHF
TGTGCCAGCAGTTCACCGGGACAAGGGAGTTCACCCCTCCACTTT
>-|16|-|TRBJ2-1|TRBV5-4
CASSFRASTGYNEQFF
TGTGCCAGCAGCTTTAGGGCTAGCACGGGGTACAATGAGCAGTTCTTC
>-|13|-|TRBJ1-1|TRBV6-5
CASTPGGGTEAFF
TGTGCCAGCACCCCCGGGGGGGGCACTGAAGCTTTCTTT
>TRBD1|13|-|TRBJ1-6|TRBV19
CASNRGSNSPLHF
TGTGCCAGTAACAGGGGTTCGAATTCACCCCTCCACTTT
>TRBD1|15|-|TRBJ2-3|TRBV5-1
CASRWGRGWTDTQYF
TGCGCCAGCCGCTGGGGCAGGGGGTGGACAGATACGCAGTATTTT
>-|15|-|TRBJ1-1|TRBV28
CASVTQGTSNTEAFF
TGTGCCAGCGTGACTCAGGGGACCTCGAACACTGAAGCTTTCTTT
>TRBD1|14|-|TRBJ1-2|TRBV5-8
CASSLGQGSYGYTF
TGTGCCAGCAGCTTAGGACAGGGAAGCTATGGCTACACCTTC
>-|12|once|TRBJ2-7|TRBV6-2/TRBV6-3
CASSYTTSEQYF
TGTGCCAGCAGTTACACGACAAGCGAGCAGTACTTC
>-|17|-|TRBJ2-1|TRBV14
CASSQEWSGRSYNEQFF
TGTGCCAGCAGCCAAGAGTGGAGCGGTCGGTCCTACAATGAGCAGTTCTTC
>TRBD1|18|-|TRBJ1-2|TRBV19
CASSPGGGQGASFYGYTF
TGTGCCAGTAGTCCTGGCGGGGGACAGGGGGCTTCCTTCTATGGCTACACCTTC
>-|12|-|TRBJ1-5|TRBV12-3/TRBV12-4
CASSLESGPQHF
TGTGCCAGCAGTTTAGAGAGTGGGCCCCAGCATTTT
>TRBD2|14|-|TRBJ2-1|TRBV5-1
CASRPGTRGYEQFF
TGCGCCAGCAGGCCCGGGACTAGGGGCTATGAGCAGTTCTTC
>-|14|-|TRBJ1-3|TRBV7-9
CASSRPPAGNTIYF
TGTGCCAGCAGCCGGCCACCGGCGGGAAACACCATATATTTT
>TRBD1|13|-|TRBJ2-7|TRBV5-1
CASSDDRAIEQYF
TGCGCCAGCAGCGACGACAGGGCCATCGAGCAGTACTTC
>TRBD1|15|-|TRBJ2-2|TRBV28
CASGDRGPNTGELFF
TGTGCCAGCGGCGACAGGGGGCCGAACACCGGGGAGCTGTTTTTT
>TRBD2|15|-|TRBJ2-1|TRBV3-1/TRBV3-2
CASSLQGLAVDEQFF
TGTGCCAGCAGCTTACAGGGACTAGCAGTCGATGAGCAGTTCTTC
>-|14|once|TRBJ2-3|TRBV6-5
CASSQRGSTDTQYF
TGTGCCAGCAGTCAACGGGGTAGCACAGATACGCAGTATTTT
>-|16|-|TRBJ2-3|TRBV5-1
CASSLASAGLTDTQYF
TGCGCCAGCAGCTTGGCCTCTGCGGGGCTCACAGATACGCAGTATTTT
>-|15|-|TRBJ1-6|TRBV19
CASSIDGAANSPLHF
TGTGCCAGTAGTATAGATGGTGCGGCAAATTCACCCCTCCACTTT
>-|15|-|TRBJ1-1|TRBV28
CASSALPLGNTEAFF
TGTGCCAGCAGTGCCTTACCCCTAGGGAACACTGAAGCTTTCTTT
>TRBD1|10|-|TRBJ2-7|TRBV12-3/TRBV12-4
CARTWTGGYF
TGTGCCCGCACTTGGACAGGGGGGTACTTC
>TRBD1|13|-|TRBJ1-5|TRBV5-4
CASSQGQHQPQHF
TGTGCCAGCAGCCAGGGACAGCATCAGCCCCAGCATTTT
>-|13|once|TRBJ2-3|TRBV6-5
CASLGGGTDTQYF
TGTGCCAGCCTAGGGGGGGGTACAGATACGCAGTATTTT
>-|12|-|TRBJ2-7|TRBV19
CASSITPYEQYF
TGTGCCAGTAGTATAACCCCCTACGAGCAGTACTTC
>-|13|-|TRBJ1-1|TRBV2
CASSVTGYTEAFF
TGTGCCAGCAGCGTCACAGGTTATACTGAAGCTTTCTTT
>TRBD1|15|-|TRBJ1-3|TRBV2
CASSEGQGLRNTIYF
TGTGCCAGCAGTGAAGGACAGGGGCTCAGAAACACCATATATTTT
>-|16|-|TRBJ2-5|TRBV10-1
CASSEPGHQQGETQYF
TGCGCCAGCAGTGAACCGGGACACCAGCAGGGAGAGACCCAGTACTTC
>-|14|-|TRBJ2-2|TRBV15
CATSRVRGWEELFF
TGTGCCACCAGCAGAGTTAGGGGGTGGGAGGAGCTGTTTTTT
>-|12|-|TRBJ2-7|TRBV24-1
CATSKGGYEQYF
TGTGCCACCAGCAAGGGGGGCTACGAGCAGTACTTC